Below, 32 T cell receptor beta chains from the same sample are listed, as sequenced in a study of beta chain features in type 1 diabetes (dated by TCRdb to 2017 to 2018). Study-level results and caveats: A moderate but significant shortening of TCRB CDR3 length was observed in type 1 diabetes patients in all four CD4+ subsets.

The method was the immunoSEQ multiplex PCR assay. All of the isolated RNA was reverse transcribed with the High Capacity cDNA Reverse Transcription Kit, so expressed TCRB transcripts were sequenced. Not all clones reach the TCRdb copy of this immuneACCESS table, which keeps in-frame sequences only. Checked studies attribute under half of the gap to unresolved V genes and leave the rest unexplained. Present in this sample are 240,000 or so clones, approximately 15% of which were seen just once. Together, the top ten hold almost 0.02% of the sample. The antigens for these receptors are not known. Sequenced material: naive CD4+ T cells from blood. Reading the label with the study, this specimen's cell subset or site is: true naive CD4+ T cells. These receptors were collected from a young man with type 1 diabetes.

The V gene is TRBV6-5, the J gene TRBJ1-5; the D is unclear. Germline values: CDR1 MNHEY, CDR2 SVGAGI. The CDR3 consists of 14 residues. With 7 bases removed from V and 3 bases from J, the gap between germline ends came to 13 bases. The CDR3 region is CASTRGGPNQPQHF. The DNA of the CDR3 is TGTGCCAGCACCCGAGGAGGGCCCAATCAGCCCCAGCATTTT.

The rearrangement links TRBV7-9 to TRBJ2-5; TRBD2 agrees at 11 bases. CDR1 is SEHNR, CDR2 FQNEAQ, per germline (reference sequence). This CDR3 region has 17 residues. J lost 4 bases, V lost 5 bases, and 12 bases had no gene match. In DNA form, the CDR3 reads TGTGCCAGCAGCCTAACGACTAGCGGGATTGGCGGAGAGACCCAGTACTTC. The encoded protein is CASSLTTSGIGGETQYF.

This chain links TRBV11-3 with TRBJ2-5; tentatively, D is TRBD1 (6 bases). Deletions cut 5 bases from V and 7 bases from J, with 20 bases between. The germline V gene has CDR1 SGHNT and CDR2 YENEEA. The CDR3 extends over 15 amino acids. The CDR3 DNA is TGTGCCAGCAGCCATCTCTGGGACACCTCACGGACCCAGTACTTC. Translating it yields CASSHLWDTSRTQYF.

V and J are TRBV2 and TRBJ1-2; the match to TRBD1 covers 7 bases. J gave up 7 bases and V 7 bases, and 9 bases lay outside the gene matches. The germline gives CDR1 SNHLY, CDR2 FYNNEI. CDR3 size: 13 residues. CDR3 nucleotides: TGTGCCAGCAAACAACAGGGGATCGGTGGCTACACCTTC. Protein: CASKQQGIGGYTF.

This clone was seen more than once but under ten times. The CDR3 loop is CAIKGDTRGQETQYF. In DNA, the CDR3 is TGTGCCATCAAGGGAGACACTCGGGGCCAAGAGACCCAGTACTTC. This sequence joins TRBV10-3 and TRBJ2-5, with TRBD2 as a possible D gene (5 bases). V lost 7 bases to trimming and J lost 1 base, with 16 bases between them. This CDR3 is 15 amino acids long. Germline values: CDR1 ENHRY, CDR2 SYGVKD.

This clone was counted a few times. This chain joins TRBV29-1 and TRBJ2-5; D is unclear. Germline assignment: CDR1 SQVTM and CDR2 ANQGSEA. This CDR3 comprises 13 residues. V was trimmed by 5 bases and J by 4 bases, leaving 14 bases between them. The CDR3 coding sequence is TGCAGCGTTCTTTGGGCAGCCCGAGAGACCCAGTACTTC. Translating gives CSVLWAARETQYF.

V usage is TRBV10-3 and J usage is TRBJ1-4; tentative D call: TRBD1 (6 bases). The germline V gene has CDR1 ENHRY and CDR2 SYGVKD. The CDR3 extends over 13 amino acids. V was shortened by 6 bases and J by 6 bases, with 11 bases between the two germline ends. The CDR3 DNA is TGTGCCATCAGGGGCAGGGGTGATGAAAAACTGTTTTTT. Translated: CAIRGRGDEKLFF.

The chain has TRBV21-1 and TRBJ2-7; the table assigns TRBD2, which was not confirmed against the DNA. TRBV21-1 is deemed a pseudogene. The CDR3 extends over 14 amino acids. CDR3 loop: CASRKRTDPYEQYF. CDR3 coding DNA: TGTGCCAGCAGAAAGAGGACTGACCCCTACGAGCAGTACTTC.

This clone has only a few counts. V gene TRBV5-1 combines with J gene TRBJ1-1; D is unclear. Trimming took off 0 bases at V and 3 bases at J, with 9 bases between the two ends. There are 14 residues in the CDR3. Germline assignment: CDR1 SGHRS and CDR2 YFSETQ. The CDR3 spells CASSLVLGDTEAFF. Written as DNA, the CDR3 is TGCGCCAGCAGCTTGGTACTTGGTGACACTGAAGCTTTCTTT.

This clone was observed a single time. V is TRBV5-6 and J is TRBJ1-3, with D perhaps TRBD1 (6 bases). Trimming left V 4 bases short and J 1 base short, with 15 bases between. Per germline, CDR1 SGHDT and CDR2 YYEEEE. This CDR3 region has 16 residues. The CDR3 sequence is CASSIGPGQSGNTIYF. The CDR3 DNA is TGTGCCAGCAGCATCGGGCCCGGACAGTCTGGAAACACCATATATTTT.

The chain recombines TRBV15 with TRBJ2-1; TRBD1 matches 7 bases. In germline, CDR1 is LNHNV, CDR2 YYDKDF (reference sequence). The CDR3 runs 14 residues. J was trimmed by 0 bases and V by 8 bases; bases with no gene match: 4. CDR3 DNA: TGTGCCACCCAGGGGGTTAGCTCCTACAATGAGCAGTTCTTC. It specifies CATQGVSSYNEQFF.

The chain joins TRBV25-1 to TRBJ2-6; 7 bases are a match to TRBD1. Germline V gene sequence: CDR1 MGHDK, CDR2 SYGVNS. Trimming cost V 6 bases and J 2 bases; bases outside gene matches: 4. The CDR3 contains 15 residues. The DNA of the CDR3 is TGTGCCAGCAGGGAAGGGACAGCTGGGGCCAACGTCCTGACTTTC. Protein: CASREGTAGANVLTF.

The chain couples TRBV18 to TRBJ2-7, with D possibly matching TRBD1 (6 bases). The CDR3 totals 14 residues. Germline V gene sequence: CDR1 KGHSH, CDR2 LQKENI. Trimming took off 6 bases at V and 2 bases at J, with 14 bases between the two ends. The CDR3 bases are TGTGCCAGCTCCATACGGGACATTACCTACGAGCAGTACTTC. Its translation is CASSIRDITYEQYF.

This rearrangement joins TRBV18 to TRBJ1-1, with a weak D call TRBD1 (6 bases). Germline values: CDR1 KGHSH, CDR2 LQKENI. This CDR3 has 12 amino acids. The V and J ends lost 2 bases and 6 bases respectively, with 7 bases between them. CDR3 nucleotide sequence: TGTGCCAGCTCACCAGGGGGCCCTGAAGCTTTCTTT. Protein: CASSPGGPEAFF.

This clone has only a few counts. The V call is TRBV10-1, the J call TRBJ2-3, with 8 bases fitting TRBD2. This CDR3 is built from 16 residues. Unmatched junction bases numbered 5, after V lost 1 base and J lost 2 bases. Germline V lookup: CDR1 WNHNN, CDR2 SYGVQD (reference sequence). The CDR3 here is CASSEWVAGPTDTQYF. The CDR3 DNA reads as TGCGCCAGCAGTGAGTGGGTAGCGGGACCCACAGATACGCAGTATTTT.

This chain connects TRBV5-4 to TRBJ1-4; 9 bases are a match to TRBD1. The CDR3 sequence is 16 residues long. J lost 4 bases, V lost 3 bases, and 7 bases had no gene match. The germline gives CDR1 SGHNT, CDR2 YYREEE (reference sequence). CDR3 nucleotides: TGTGCCAGCAGCTCCGGGGACAGGGTAGATAATGAAAAACTGTTTTTT. Protein sequence: CASSSGDRVDNEKLFF.

This clone turned up a few times. CDR3: CSARVFDEQFF. The CDR3 region has the DNA TGCAGTGCTAGAGTATTCGATGAGCAGTTCTTC. The rearrangement links TRBV20-1 to TRBJ2-1; no clear D gene. Trimming removed 1 base at V and 8 bases at J, with 6 bases between. This CDR3 has 11 residues. Germline V gene lookup returns CDR1 DFQATT and CDR2 SNEGSKA (reference sequence).

There are a few counts of this clone. The chain has TRBV9 and TRBJ1-1; 7 bases are a match to TRBD1. The CDR3 runs 17 residues. The V and J ends lost 0 bases and 0 bases, in that order; junction bases with no gene match: 8. CDR1 is SGDLS and CDR2 is YYNGEE in the germline V gene. The CDR3 bases are TGTGCCAGCAGCGTAGCTACGGGACAGTCCATGAACACTGAAGCTTTCTTT. Translation gives CASSVATGQSMNTEAFF.

This clone was counted between two and nine times. This chain connects TRBV9 to TRBJ2-5, with 10 bases that match TRBD2. The CDR3 spans 16 residues. J was trimmed by 4 bases and V by 2 bases; bases with no gene match: 8. Germline CDR1 reads SGDLS; CDR2 reads YYNGEE. The CDR3 is CASSVASGRALETQYF. The CDR3 coding sequence is TGTGCCAGCAGCGTTGCCAGCGGGAGGGCCCTAGAGACCCAGTACTTC. Full variable domain (missing parts from reference TRBV9 and TRBJ2-5): DSGVTQTPKHLITATGQRVTLRCSPRSGDLSVYWYQQSLDQGLQFLIQYYNGEERAKGNILERFSAQQFPDLHSELNLSSLELGDSALYFCASSVASGRALETQYFGPGTRLLVL.

The genes are TRBV2 and TRBJ2-5; tentative D call: TRBD1 (5 bases). The CDR3 length is 14 residues. The V gene's germline CDR1 is SNHLY and CDR2 FYNNEI. V was clipped by 6 bases and J by 1 base, with 12 bases between them. The CDR3 loop is CASSASRGQETQYF. CDR3 sequence (DNA): TGTGCCAGCAGCGCGAGTAGGGGCCAAGAGACCCAGTACTTC.

The CDR3 DNA follows: TGTGCCAGCAGCTTGGCCATCGCACAGGAGACAGATACGCAGTATTTT. Translation gives CASSLAIAQETDTQYF. The V and J genes are TRBV5-8 and TRBJ2-3; D possibly corresponds to TRBD1 (5 bases). The CDR3 contains 16 residues. Between the trimmed V and J ends, which lost 0 bases and 3 bases, there was a span of 14 bases. In germline, CDR1 is SGHTS, CDR2 YDEGEE.

This clone was seen only a few times. This chain links TRBV18 with TRBJ2-2; TRBD1 aligns across 8 bases. The CDR3 contains 16 residues. Trimming took 3 bases from V and 6 from J; bases not matched to a gene: 9. Germline CDR1 reads KGHSH; CDR2 reads LQKENI. This CDR3 reads CASSPTGTGASGELFF. The CDR3 DNA is TGTGCCAGCTCACCTACCGGGACAGGCGCCTCCGGGGAGCTGTTTTTT.

The V gene is TRBV5-6, the J gene TRBJ1-1; the match to TRBD1 covers 9 bases. This CDR3 contains 16 residues. Germline CDR1 reads SGHDT; CDR2 reads YYEEEE. Unmatched junction bases numbered 8, after V lost 3 bases and J lost 2 bases. CDR3 sequence: CASSSGTGRRNTEAFF. For the CDR3, the DNA is TGTGCCAGCAGCTCCGGGACAGGGCGGAGAAACACTGAAGCTTTCTTT.

This clone was picked up a small number of times. The rearrangement links TRBV18 to TRBJ2-3; D remains ambiguous. Germline CDR1 KGHSH, CDR2 LQKENI. V was trimmed by 5 bases and J by 6 bases, leaving 6 bases between them. This CDR3 is built from 11 residues. The CDR3, as DNA: TGTGCCAGCTCAGATGCGGATACGCAGTATTTT. Its protein product is CASSDADTQYF.

This clone has more than one count but fewer than ten. The chain is built from TRBV5-1 and TRBJ2-5, with 14 positions matching TRBD2. Germline CDR1 and CDR2: SGHRS and YFSETQ. CDR3 length: 16 amino acids. The V and J ends lost 4 bases and 4 bases, in that order; junction bases with no gene match: 6. The CDR3 DNA follows: TGCGCCAGCAGCACGGGACTAGCGGGAGATGGAGAGACCCAGTACTTC. Its protein product is CASSTGLAGDGETQYF.

The chain links TRBV30 to TRBJ1-2, with 7 bases lining up with TRBD1. The CDR3 covers 11 residues. V lost 8 bases and J lost 6; bases outside the gene matches: 6. Per the germline V gene, CDR1 is GTSNPN and CDR2 is SVGIG (reference sequence). In nucleotides, the CDR3 is TGTGCCAGCACAGGGGCGGATGGCTACACCTTC. It specifies CASTGADGYTF.

The chain joins TRBV15 to TRBJ2-2, with 7 bases matching TRBD2. The trim removed 5 bases at V and 4 bases at J, leaving 7 bases unmatched. This CDR3 has 15 residues. Germline CDR1 reads LNHNV; CDR2 reads YYDKDF (reference sequence). CDR3 amino acids: CATSGGDRGTGELFF. The CDR3 DNA reads as TGTGCCACCAGCGGGGGGGATAGGGGCACCGGGGAGCTGTTTTTT. Looking up the rest from reference TRBV15 and TRBJ2-2 gives the full variable domain: DAMVIQNPRYQVTQFGKPVTLSCSQTLNHNVMYWYQQKSSQAPKLLFHYYDKDFNNEADTPDNFQSRRPNTSFCFLDIRSPGLGDTAMYLCATSGGDRGTGELFFGEGSRLTVL.

This clone was counted only a few times. The V call is TRBV10-3, the J call TRBJ2-1, with 13 bases that match TRBD2. The CDR3 has 15 residues. The germline CDR1 and CDR2 sequences are ENHRY and SYGVKD. V trimming: 0 bases; J trimming: 10 bases; junction bases outside the gene matches: 3. The CDR3, as DNA: TGTGCCATCAGTGAGTCGGGACTAGCGGGACTGGAGCAGTTCTTC. It encodes CAISESGLAGLEQFF.

CDR3 in amino acids: CASSATGTTSYEQYF. The CDR3, as DNA: TGTGCCAGCAGCGCAACCGGGACTACTTCCTACGAGCAGTACTTC. The chain uses TRBV9 and TRBJ2-7; 7 nucleotides agree with TRBD2. The CDR3 consists of 15 residues. Germline CDR1 is SGDLS and CDR2 is YYNGEE. J was trimmed by 1 base and V by 3 bases; bases with no gene match: 7.

This clone was seen a handful of times. V and J are TRBV29-1 and TRBJ2-7, with D possibly being TRBD1 (6 bases). CDR3 size: 12 residues. The germline CDR1 and CDR2 sequences are SQVTM and ANQGSEA. V was pared by 4 bases and J by 3 bases, with 10 bases between. The CDR3 is CSVVTDSYEQYF. The CDR3 DNA follows: TGCAGCGTTGTAACGGACAGCTACGAGCAGTACTTC.

The chain employs TRBV5-1 and TRBJ2-3, with 9 nucleotides matching TRBD1. CDR3 length: 18 amino acids. Trimming removed 4 bases from V and 5 bases from J; junction bases left unmatched: 17. The germline V gene encodes CDR1 SGHRS and CDR2 YFSETQ. The CDR3 sequence is CASSPAPVRQGVGDTQYF. The CDR3 DNA follows: TGCGCCAGCAGCCCAGCCCCGGTGCGACAGGGGGTTGGAGATACGCAGTATTTT.

The genes are TRBV18 and TRBJ2-7; D perhaps matches TRBD1 (5 bases). This CDR3 is 14 amino acids long. V lost 3 bases to trimming and J lost 2 bases, with 11 bases between them. Germline assignment: CDR1 KGHSH and CDR2 LQKENI. The CDR3: CASSPRESAYEQYF. DNA for the CDR3: TGTGCCAGCTCACCCAGGGAATCCGCCTACGAGCAGTACTTC.